This TCR beta chain came from a study of post-analysis software for immune sequencing data. Findings and caveats of the study: Patients showed TRBV5-6, TRBV5-1 and TRBV20-1 among five TRBV segments more frequent than in controls.

Sequencing libraries made from TCR beta cDNA carried unique molecular identifiers. Each batch of about 0.9 to 10 million T cells produced roughly 450,000 cDNA molecules. One entry per CDR3 protein results from TCRdb running MiXCR on the PCR reads. The sample has a few hundred thousand distinct CDR3 sequences, under 55% seen once; the top ten hold about 12%. To note about this clonotype: Its matching antigen is unknown.

The germline V gene has CDR1 SEHNR and CDR2 FQNEAQ (reference sequence). The V end lost 3 bases, the J end lost 2 bases, and 10 bases lay between the germline ends. This CDR3 contains 14 residues. The gene calls are TRBV7-9 and TRBJ2-5; no clear D gene. The clonotype originates from a girl aged 10 to 17 with multiple sclerosis. Source material: blood. This chain's CDR3 is CASSFITEQETQYF. CDR3 nucleotide sequence: TGTGCCAGCAGCTTCATTACAGAGCAAGAGACCCAGTACTTC.